The T cell receptor (beta chain) described here comes from a study of early T cells in non-severe SARS-CoV-2 infection. At the level of the study: The authors sequenced bulk RNA from unsorted whole blood, leaving chains unpaired.

Separate cDNA molecules each had unique molecular identifiers attached to them. MiXCR, applied by TCRdb to the 5' RACE reads, yields one record per CDR3 protein. The sample includes some 38,000 distinct CDR3 sequences, 3.9% of them seen just once. The germline V gene has CDR1 SGHTA and CDR2 FQGNSA. CDR3 length equals 15 residues. The V end lost 3 bases, the J end lost 2 bases, and 10 bases lay between the germline ends. This clonotype occurred a few times. The sequenced sample was whole blood. This chain links TRBV7-2 with TRBJ1-4; the D gene is possibly TRBD1 (6 bases). This TCR was recovered from an adult who was a healthcare worker with PCR-confirmed SARS-CoV-2 infection or an uninfected control (not recorded which). This CDR3 is CASSFGDTTNEKLFF. CDR3 bases: TGTGCCAGCAGCTTCGGGGACACCACTAATGAAAAACTGTTTTTT.